The 10 T cell receptor beta chains reported below all come from one sample, sequenced in a study of CD8 T cells in ankylosing spondylitis. Study results and limitations: Several highly homologous variants made up a TCR beta motif, and this motif appeared characteristic of ankylosing spondylitis blood.

Which antigens these TCRs recognize remains unknown. TCRdb analysed the 5' RACE reads with MiXCR anew, one entry per CDR3 protein. Of roughly 440,000 distinct CDR3 sequences in the sample, approximately 17% were seen once. Sample: blood, either unsorted or a sorted T cell fraction (not recorded which). The receptors stem from a male donor with ankylosing spondylitis.

This clonotype has a handful of counts. This chain links TRBV6-1 with TRBJ1-4; a weak D match, TRBD1 (5 bases). V was trimmed by 7 bases and J by 6 bases, leaving 15 bases between them. This CDR3 is 14 amino acids long. Germline V CDR1 and CDR2: MNHNS, SASEGT. This CDR3 reads CASNQGLGDEKLFF. The CDR3 DNA is TGTGCCAGCAATCAGGGATTAGGGGATGAAAAACTGTTTTTT.

The chain links TRBV6-5 to TRBJ2-7, with D unresolved. V lost 0 bases and J lost 3, with 12 bases in between. Germline-derived CDR1 and CDR2 are MNHEY and SVGAGI. The CDR3 loop spans 15 amino acids. The CDR3 DNA sequence: TGTGCCAGCAGTTACTCGAGGCAGGTGGACTACGAGCAGTACTTC. Its translation: CASSYSRQVDYEQYF.

The chain combines TRBV7-2 with TRBJ2-3, with no clear D. The CDR3 has 10 amino acids. V was pared by 2 bases and J by 10 bases, with 4 bases between. The V gene's germline CDR1 is SGHTA and CDR2 FQGNSA. In DNA form, the CDR3 reads TGTGCCAGCAGCTTAAACCCGCAGTATTTT. As protein: CASSLNPQYF.

This clonotype was counted at least ten times. The V and J genes are TRBV12-3 or TRBV12-4 and TRBJ2-2, with D possibly TRBD2 on 6 matching bases. V was pared by 4 bases and J by 2 bases, with 11 bases between. The CDR3 is made up of 15 amino acids. CDR3 coding DNA: TGTGCCAGCAGTTGGAGTAGCGGTAACACCGGGGAGCTGTTTTTT. Encoded protein: CASSWSSGNTGELFF.

In its sample, this clonotype was seen a few times. The chain has TRBV5-1 and TRBJ2-1; 8 bases map to TRBD1. With 2 bases clipped from V and 9 bases from J, the junction kept 16 bases outside the gene matches. Germline-derived CDR1 and CDR2 are SGHRS and YFSETQ. There are 17 residues in the CDR3. CDR3 DNA: TGCGCCAGCAGCTTTAACTTGAGGTCAGGGGGCCAAGGTGAGCAGTTCTTC. Translating gives CASSFNLRSGGQGEQFF.

J is TRBJ2-1 and V is TRBV25-1; possibly TRBD1 or TRBD2 for D (6 bases each). CDR3 length equals 15 residues. Looked up from germline, CDR1 is MGHDK and CDR2 is SYGVNS. Trimming cost V 5 bases and J 0 bases, with 11 bases left between them. The CDR3 nucleotides read TGTGCCAGCAGTACCCGGGGGCCCTCCTACAATGAGCAGTTCTTC. Protein product: CASSTRGPSYNEQFF.

This chain uses TRBV29-1 with TRBJ2-7; TRBD1 is a possible D gene (6 bases). Between the trimmed V and J ends, which lost 5 bases and 5 bases, there was a span of 19 bases. The CDR3 extends over 14 amino acids. Germline assignment: CDR1 SQVTM and CDR2 ANQGSEA. The CDR3 loop is CSVREVQGVHEQYF. The DNA for the CDR3 is TGCAGCGTTAGGGAAGTACAGGGCGTCCACGAGCAGTACTTC.

This clonotype was seen more than once but under ten times. V and J are TRBV24-1 and TRBJ2-3; D call uncertain. Trimming stripped 5 bases from V and 4 bases from J, with 6 bases between. Germline V gene sequence: CDR1 KGHDR, CDR2 SFDVKD. This CDR3 spans 12 amino acids. CDR3 region: CATSASADTQYF. CDR3 nucleotide sequence: TGTGCCACCAGTGCGTCCGCAGATACGCAGTATTTT.

The genes are TRBV3-1 and TRBJ1-1, with D maybe TRBD1 (5 bases). CDR1 LGHDT and CDR2 YNNKEL come from the germline V gene (reference sequence). Trimming removed 3 bases from V and 8 bases from J, with 13 bases in between. This CDR3 is 13 amino acids long. CDR3 sequence reads: CASSHLGEQEAFF. CDR3 DNA sequence: TGTGCCAGCAGCCATCTGGGGGAACAAGAAGCTTTCTTT.

The sample holds many counts of this clonotype. The chain couples TRBV29-1 to TRBJ2-3; D is perhaps TRBD1 (5 bases). The CDR3 totals 15 residues. CDR1 and CDR2 (germline): SQVTM, ANQGSEA. V lost 3 bases and J 6 bases, leaving 19 bases between the germline ends. Here the CDR3 DNA reads TGCAGCGTTGAGCCCAGGGCAGTTGGGTACGATACGCAGTATTTT. Translated: CSVEPRAVGYDTQYF.